This T cell receptor beta chain comes out of a study of blood T cell repertoires in COVID-19. Methods used by the authors: The assay estimated nucleated cells by amplifying reference gene primers. Repertoires were generated with immunoSEQ multiplex PCR, while TCRdb's copy carries only in-frame clones and drops some. The DNA gave D and trimming, while V, J and clone size come from that table. The sample records about 240,000 clones, around 85% being singletons. Germline V lookup: CDR1 LGHNT, CDR2 FRNRAP. The CDR3 runs 15 residues. V was pared by 1 base and J by 2 bases, with 4 bases of the junction left unmatched.

The TCR comes from an elderly woman with acute or convalescent COVID-19. The J gene is TRBJ2-5, the V gene TRBV12-5; 7 nucleotides align to TRBD1. Sequencing was done on a sample of peripheral blood. DNA of the CDR3: TGTGCTAGTGGTTTGGCTGGACAGGTACAAGAGACCCAGTACTTC. Amino acids: CASGLAGQVQETQYF.